This T cell receptor beta chain was identified during a study of spatial heterogeneity in lung cancer. At the level of the study: The average count in raw reads for each unique TCR and UMI combination exceeded 9.5 appearances.

This clonotype was seen many times. As yet, its antigen is unknown. Indicated time point: sample taken at primary tumor resection. Whole RNA, isolated from tumor, nontumor lung or frozen PBMC, was sequenced without prior sorting. Findings of the study overall: More often at tumor resection than at routine follow-up, ubiquitous expanded tumor TCRs were detected in the blood.

A distinct unique molecular identifier was carried by each TCR cDNA molecule. TCRdb independently ran MiXCR on the 5' RACE reads; one entry per CDR3 protein. The table lists tens of thousands of distinct CDR3 sequences, roughly 7% of them singletons. Sequenced here: PBMCs, sampled at surgery. The TCR comes from a female donor with early-stage non-small cell lung cancer.

In nucleotides, the CDR3 is TGTGCCAGCAGCGGTGATTCAGTCGATGAGCAGTTCTTC. It specifies CASSGDSVDEQFF. The chain joins TRBV3-1 to TRBJ2-1; D remains unclear. CDR1 LGHDT and CDR2 YNNKEL come from the germline V gene (reference sequence). V lost 5 bases and J lost 8, with 13 bases in between. The CDR3 has 13 amino acids.